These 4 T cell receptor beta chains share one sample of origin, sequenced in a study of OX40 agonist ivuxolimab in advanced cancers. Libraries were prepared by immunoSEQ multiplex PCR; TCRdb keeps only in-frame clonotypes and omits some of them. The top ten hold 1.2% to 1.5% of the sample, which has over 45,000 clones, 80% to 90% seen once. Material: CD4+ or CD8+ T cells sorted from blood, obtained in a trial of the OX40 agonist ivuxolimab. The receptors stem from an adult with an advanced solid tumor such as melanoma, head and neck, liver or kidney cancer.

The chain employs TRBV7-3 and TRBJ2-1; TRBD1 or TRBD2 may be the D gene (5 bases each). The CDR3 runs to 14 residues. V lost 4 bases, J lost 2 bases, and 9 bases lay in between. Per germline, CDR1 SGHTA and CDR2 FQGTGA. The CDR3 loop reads CASSSGPAYNEQFF. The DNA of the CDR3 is TGTGCCAGCAGCTCGGGACCCGCCTACAATGAGCAGTTCTTC. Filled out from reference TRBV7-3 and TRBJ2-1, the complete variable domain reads GAGVSQTPSNKVTEKGKYVELRCDPISGHTALYWYRQSLGQGPEFLIYFQGTGAADDSGLPNDRFFAVRPEGSVSTLKIQRTERGDSAVYLCASSSGPAYNEQFFGPGTRLTVL.

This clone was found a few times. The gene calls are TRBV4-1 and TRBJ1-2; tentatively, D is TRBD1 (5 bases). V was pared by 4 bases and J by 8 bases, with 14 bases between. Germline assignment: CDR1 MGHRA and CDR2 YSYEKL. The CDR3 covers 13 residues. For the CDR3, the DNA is TGCGCCAGCAGCCCGCAGGGTCGTCTAGGCTACACCTTC. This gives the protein CASSPQGRLGYTF.

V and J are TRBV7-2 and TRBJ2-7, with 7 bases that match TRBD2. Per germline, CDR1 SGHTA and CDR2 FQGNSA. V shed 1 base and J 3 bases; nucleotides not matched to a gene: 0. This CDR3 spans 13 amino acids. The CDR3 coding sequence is TGTGCCAGCAGCTTAGGGGACTACTACGAGCAGTACTTC. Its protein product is CASSLGDYYEQYF.

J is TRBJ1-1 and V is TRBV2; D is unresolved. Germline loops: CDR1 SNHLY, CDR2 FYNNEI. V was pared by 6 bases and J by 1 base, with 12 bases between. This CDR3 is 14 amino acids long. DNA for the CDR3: TGTGCCAGCAGGACCGACGGAAGGAACACTGAAGCTTTCTTT. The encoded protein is CASRTDGRNTEAFF. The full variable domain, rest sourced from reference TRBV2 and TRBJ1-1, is EPEVTQTPSHQVTQMGQEVILRCVPISNHLYFYWYRQILGQKVEFLVSFYNNEISEKSEIFDDQFSVERPDGSNFTLKIRSTKLEDSAMYFCASRTDGRNTEAFFGQGTRLTVV.